Presented here are 11 T cell receptor beta chains from one specimen sequenced in a study of molecular identifiers for immune sequencing clone quantification. Using its own MiXCR run on the PCR reads, TCRdb lists one record per CDR3 protein. The sample yields more than 450,000 distinct CDR3 sequences, roughly 23% seen once. The sample was naive CD8+ T cells from blood, with Jurkat cell RNA spiked in. Subset: FACS-sorted CD8+CD4-CCR7+CD45RA+ naive T cells. These receptor sequences come from a human donor in good health. Some libraries in this study had Jurkat cell RNA spiked in.

Concerning this clonotype: An end of the junction differs from the germline gene, which may be a read error. This rearrangement joins TRBV19 to TRBJ2-1; 7 nucleotides align to TRBD2. This CDR3 region has 15 residues. Germline V gene sequence: CDR1 LNHDA, CDR2 SQIVND (reference sequence). DNA for the CDR3: TGTACCAGTACTTGGGGAGCGGGATTGGTAAATGAGCAGTTCTTC. The encoded protein is CTSTWGAGLVNEQFF.

This clonotype was detected many times. The chain employs TRBV18 and TRBJ2-5; D is undetermined. Germline V CDR1 and CDR2: KGHSH, LQKENI. V was clipped by 3 bases and J by 0 bases, with 5 bases between them. CDR3 length: 13 residues. The DNA of the CDR3 is TGTGCCAGCTCACCTGCGTACCAAGAGACCCAGTACTTC. This sequence encodes CASSPAYQETQYF.

This clonotype turned up a few times. This chain uses TRBV5-6 with TRBJ2-4, with D possibly matching TRBD2 (6 bases). Trimming removed 1 base at V and 8 bases at J, with 10 bases between. From germline, CDR1 is SGHDT and CDR2 YYEEEE. The CDR3 sequence is 13 residues long. CDR3 nucleotide sequence: TGTGCCAGCAGCTTGCTCAGGGAGGACATTCAGTACTTC. Translation gives CASSLLREDIQYF.

Ten or more counts support this clonotype. This sequence joins TRBV4-3 and TRBJ1-1, with 9 bases aligning to TRBD1. This CDR3 region has 14 residues. J lost 11 bases, V lost 0 bases, and 7 bases had no gene match. Per germline, CDR1 LGHNA and CDR2 YSLEER. The CDR3 region has the DNA TGCGCCAGCAGCCAAGATTCGGGACAGGGTCATGCTTTCTTT. Translated: CASSQDSGQGHAFF.

With respect to this clonotype: This may be a read error: a much more frequent sequence differs by one nucleotide. This chain uses TRBV20-1 with TRBJ2-5; D remains ambiguous. Trimming took off 1 base at V and 5 bases at J, with 8 bases between the two ends. This CDR3 spans 12 amino acids. The V gene's germline CDR1 is DFQATT and CDR2 SNEGSKA (reference sequence). The CDR3 bases are TGCAGTGCTAGAGGGAGACCGGAGACCCAGTACTTC. It encodes CSARGRPETQYF.

This clonotype was counted only a few times. CDR3 in DNA: TGTGCCATCAGTGATGGGGGGATTCAACAGCCCCAGCATTTT. Its protein is CAISDGGIQQPQHF. The chain uses TRBV10-3 and TRBJ1-5; maybe TRBD1 (5 bases). V lost 3 bases and J 7 bases, leaving 13 bases between the germline ends. Germline CDR1 reads ENHRY; CDR2 reads SYGVKD. This CDR3 is built from 14 residues.

This clonotype was seen at least ten times. The chain employs TRBV27 and TRBJ2-7; tentative D call: TRBD1 (6 bases). Germline V gene data show CDR1 as MNHEY and CDR2 as SMNVEV (reference sequence). This CDR3 contains 14 residues. V was pared by 5 bases and J by 6 bases, with 17 bases between. As DNA, the CDR3 is TGTGCCAGCAGTCCGTTACAGGGCTCGGGCGAGCAGTACTTC. Translated, it gives CASSPLQGSGEQYF.

J is TRBJ1-4 and V is TRBV10-2; D gene uncertain. Deletions cut 0 bases from V and 6 bases from J, with 11 bases between. The CDR3 sequence is 15 residues long. CDR1 is WSHSY, CDR2 SAAADI, per germline. Written as DNA, the CDR3 is TGCGCCAGCAGTGAGTCACCAGTAAGATATGAAAAACTGTTTTTT. Translated, it gives CASSESPVRYEKLFF.

This sequence joins TRBV7-9 and TRBJ1-1, with D unclear. The V end was cut by 4 bases, the J end by 7 bases, with 16 bases between. The CDR3 consists of 14 residues. Germline-derived CDR1 and CDR2 are SEHNR and FQNEAQ (reference sequence). CDR3 nucleotides: TGTGCCAGCAGCTCCCCCCCGAAAGTGGGTGAAGCTTTCTTT. Residues: CASSSPPKVGEAFF.

This clonotype was seen at least ten times. V gene TRBV6-6 combines with J gene TRBJ2-7; possibly TRBD1 or TRBD2 for D (5 bases each). This CDR3 is 12 amino acids long. Trimming shortened V by 5 bases and J by 4 bases, and 9 bases separated the two germline ends. From germline, CDR1 is MNHNY and CDR2 SVGAGI (reference sequence). The CDR3 bases are TGTGCCAGCAGTGGGTGGGGGTACGAGCAGTACTTC. Translating gives CASSGWGYEQYF.

Many counts were recorded for this clonotype. The rearrangement links TRBV4-1 to TRBJ2-5; D is possibly TRBD2 (5 bases). Looked up from germline, CDR1 is MGHRA and CDR2 is YSYEKL. Between the trimmed V and J ends, which lost 0 bases and 1 base, there was a span of 15 bases. The CDR3 has 17 amino acids. CDR3 amino acids: CASSQDPPGLAQETQYF. The CDR3 region has the DNA TGCGCCAGCAGCCAAGACCCGCCCGGACTCGCCCAAGAGACCCAGTACTTC.